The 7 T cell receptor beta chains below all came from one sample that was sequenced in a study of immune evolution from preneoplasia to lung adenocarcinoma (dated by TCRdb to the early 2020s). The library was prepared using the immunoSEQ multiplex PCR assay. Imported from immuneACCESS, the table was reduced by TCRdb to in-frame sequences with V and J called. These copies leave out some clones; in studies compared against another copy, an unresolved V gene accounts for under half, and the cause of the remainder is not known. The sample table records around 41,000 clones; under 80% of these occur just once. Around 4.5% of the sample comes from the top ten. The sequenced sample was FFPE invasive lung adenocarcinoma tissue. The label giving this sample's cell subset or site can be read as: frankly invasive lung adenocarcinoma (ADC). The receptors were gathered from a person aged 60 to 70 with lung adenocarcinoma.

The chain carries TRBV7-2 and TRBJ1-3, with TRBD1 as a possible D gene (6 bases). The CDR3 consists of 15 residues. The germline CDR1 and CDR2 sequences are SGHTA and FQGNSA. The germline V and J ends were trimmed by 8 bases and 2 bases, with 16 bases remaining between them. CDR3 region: CASAPYRDTGNTIYF. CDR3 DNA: TGTGCCAGCGCACCCTACAGGGACACTGGAAACACCATATATTTT.

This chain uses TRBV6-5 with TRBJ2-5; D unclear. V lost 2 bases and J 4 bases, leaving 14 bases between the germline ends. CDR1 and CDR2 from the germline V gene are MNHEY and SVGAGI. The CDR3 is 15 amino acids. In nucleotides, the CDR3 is TGTGCCAGCAGTTACACCCCACCAGGAGCAGAGACCCAGTACTTC. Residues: CASSYTPPGAETQYF.

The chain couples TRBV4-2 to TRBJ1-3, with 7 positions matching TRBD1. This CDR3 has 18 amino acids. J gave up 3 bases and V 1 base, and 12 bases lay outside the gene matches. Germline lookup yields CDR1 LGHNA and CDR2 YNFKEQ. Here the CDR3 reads CASSQVEAGQSFGNTIYF. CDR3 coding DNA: TGTGCCAGCAGCCAAGTCGAAGCGGGACAGTCTTTTGGAAACACCATATATTTT.

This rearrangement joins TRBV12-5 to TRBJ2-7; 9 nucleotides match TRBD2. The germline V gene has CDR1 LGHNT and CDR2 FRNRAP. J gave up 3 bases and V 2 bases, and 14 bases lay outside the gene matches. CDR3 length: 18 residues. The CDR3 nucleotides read TGTGCTAGTGGTTTGCCCACCCCCGCGGGAGGGCCCAACTACGAGCAGTACTTC. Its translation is CASGLPTPAGGPNYEQYF.

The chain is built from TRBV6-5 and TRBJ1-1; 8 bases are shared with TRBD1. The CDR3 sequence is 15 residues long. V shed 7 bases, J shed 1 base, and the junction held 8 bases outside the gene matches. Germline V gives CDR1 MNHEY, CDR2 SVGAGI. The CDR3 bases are TGTGCCAGCATTCTAACACAGGGGGGGAACACTGAAGCTTTCTTT. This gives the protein CASILTQGGNTEAFF.

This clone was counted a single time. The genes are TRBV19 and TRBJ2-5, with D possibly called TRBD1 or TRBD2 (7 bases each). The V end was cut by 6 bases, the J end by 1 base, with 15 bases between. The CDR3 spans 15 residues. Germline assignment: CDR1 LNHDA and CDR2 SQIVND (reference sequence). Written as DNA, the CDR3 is TGTGCCAGTAGCCCACGCAGGGGGGGCCAAGAGACCCAGTACTTC. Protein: CASSPRRGGQETQYF.

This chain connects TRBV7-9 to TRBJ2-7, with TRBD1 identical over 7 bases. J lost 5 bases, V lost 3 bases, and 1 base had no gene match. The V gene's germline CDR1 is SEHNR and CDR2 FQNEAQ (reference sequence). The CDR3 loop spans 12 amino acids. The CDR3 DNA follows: TGTGCCAGCAGCTTTACAGGGGACGAGCAGTACTTC. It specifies CASSFTGDEQYF.